This passage covers 32 T cell receptor beta chains from one sample sequenced in a study of OX40 agonist ivuxolimab in advanced cancers. TCRdb's table, derived via immunoSEQ multiplex PCR, lists solely in-frame clones and lacks some. The table shows tens of thousands of clones, with 93% occurring only once. This material consisted of CD4+ or CD8+ T cells sorted from blood, taken in a trial of the OX40 agonist ivuxolimab. The receptors shown here come from an adult with an advanced solid tumor such as melanoma, head and neck, liver or kidney cancer.

The V gene is TRBV5-3, the J gene TRBJ1-2; D remains ambiguous. TRBV5-3 is reported as an ORF; its role is uncertain. V lost 1 base, J lost 6 bases, and 19 bases lay in between. The CDR3 sequence is 16 residues long. The CDR3 nucleotides are TGTGCCAGAAGCTTGAAGACTCGTCGGATGGGAGATGGCTACACCTTC. Amino acids: CARSLKTRRMGDGYTF.

As regards this clone: Other DNA sequences in the same sample also yield this CDR3. The V call is TRBV19, the J call TRBJ1-1, with D hard to call. V lost 3 bases to trimming and J lost 2 bases, with 7 bases between them. Germline values: CDR1 LNHDA, CDR2 SQIVND (reference sequence). This CDR3 region has 13 residues. CDR3 DNA: TGTGCCAGTAGTATTTTCGGAAACACTGAAGCTTTCTTT. This sequence encodes CASSIFGNTEAFF.

The CDR3 DNA is TGTGCCAGCAGTTCCCTTGAGGTAGCGGGGGGGTTGGGGGACGAGCAGTACTTC. Translation gives CASSSLEVAGGLGDEQYF. The chain joins TRBV27 to TRBJ2-7; 11 nucleotides match TRBD2. After removal of 4 bases from V and 5 bases from J, the junction contained 16 bases not matched to a gene. CDR1 is MNHEY and CDR2 is SMNVEV in the germline V gene (reference sequence). The CDR3 is 18 amino acids.

This rearrangement joins TRBV5-6 to TRBJ1-1; D uncertain. The germline gives CDR1 SGHDT, CDR2 YYEEEE. The V end lost 4 bases, the J end lost 6 bases, and 13 bases lay between the germline ends. This CDR3 has 13 residues. The CDR3 bases are TGTGCCAGCAGCCCCCGACTTGAGGCTGAAGCTTTCTTT. Its protein product is CASSPRLEAEAFF.

The chain recombines TRBV13 with TRBJ1-2, with 9 bases aligning to TRBD1. Germline assignment: CDR1 PRHDT and CDR2 FYEKMQ (reference sequence). V was clipped by 2 bases and J by 7 bases; unmatched bases: 8. The CDR3 has 15 residues. The CDR3 nucleotides are TGTGCCAGCAGCTTACATCCACAGGGGGCGGGTGGCTACACCTTC. Its translation: CASSLHPQGAGGYTF.

This chain connects TRBV4-1 to TRBJ1-5; D not certain. The germline V gene encodes CDR1 MGHRA and CDR2 YSYEKL. Trimming shortened V by 0 bases and J by 7 bases, and 16 bases separated the two germline ends. CDR3 size: 16 residues. The DNA for the CDR3 is TGCGCCAGCAGCCAAGATTGGGGTCCGGGAGGGCAGCCCCAGCATTTT. Translating gives CASSQDWGPGGQPQHF.

V is TRBV4-3 and J is TRBJ2-5; D may be TRBD1 or TRBD2 (5 bases each). The V gene's germline CDR1 is LGHNA and CDR2 YSLEER. V lost 0 bases to trimming and J lost 5 bases, with 13 bases between them. This CDR3 is built from 15 residues. CDR3 DNA: TGCGCCAGCAGCCAAGACGGGACCCCCCGGGAGACCCAGTACTTC. It is translated as CASSQDGTPRETQYF.

The chain is built from TRBV4-3 and TRBJ1-1; D is uncertain. CDR1 is LGHNA, CDR2 YSLEER, per germline. Between the trimmed V and J ends, which lost 1 base and 0 bases, there was a span of 9 bases. This CDR3 comprises 15 residues. The CDR3 bases are TGCGCCAGCAGCCAAGCCCGGGCCCTGAACACTGAAGCTTTCTTT. Protein: CASSQARALNTEAFF.

The genes are TRBV28 and TRBJ2-7; TRBD1 might be the D (7 bases). The germline V and J ends were trimmed by 5 bases and 6 bases, with 11 bases remaining between them. Per germline, CDR1 MDHEN and CDR2 SYDVKM. The CDR3 consists of 12 residues. The CDR3 DNA sequence: TGTGCCAGCAGTCCCCAGGGGGGCGAGCAGTACTTC. Protein sequence: CASSPQGGEQYF.

The gene calls are TRBV7-8 and TRBJ2-7, with D maybe TRBD2 (5 bases). The CDR3 runs 17 residues. The germline gives CDR1 SGHVS, CDR2 FQNEAQ. Deletions cut 0 bases from V and 0 bases from J, with 15 bases between. In nucleotides, the CDR3 is TGTGCCAGCAGCTTAGCTAGGACCGGGCGGGTCTCCTACGAGCAGTACTTC. It specifies CASSLARTGRVSYEQYF. Together with reference TRBV7-8 and TRBJ2-7, the CDR3 gives the full variable domain: GAGVSQSPRYKVAKRGQDVALRCDPISGHVSLFWYQQALGQGPEFLTYFQNEAQLDKSGLPSDRFFAERPEGSVSTLKIQRTQQEDSAVYLCASSLARTGRVSYEQYFGPGTRLTVT.

This chain uses TRBV15 with TRBJ1-2; tentatively, D is TRBD1 (5 bases). Trimming shortened V by 5 bases and J by 4 bases, and 14 bases separated the two germline ends. Germline loops: CDR1 LNHNV, CDR2 YYDKDF (reference sequence). The CDR3 is 14 amino acids. The CDR3 DNA follows: TGTGCCACCAGCCCCAGGTGGGGGGTCTATGGCTACACCTTC. It encodes CATSPRWGVYGYTF.

The V and J genes are TRBV7-9 and TRBJ2-7; D not certain. The CDR3 contains 15 residues. Germline V gives CDR1 SEHNR, CDR2 FQNEAQ (reference sequence). V lost 4 bases and J 2 bases, leaving 15 bases between the germline ends. This CDR3 reads CASSSSGQVTYEQYF. The CDR3 bases are TGTGCCAGCAGCTCGAGTGGGCAGGTGACCTACGAGCAGTACTTC.

This clone was detected once. The rearrangement uses TRBV7-6 and TRBJ2-2, with no clear D. The CDR3 has 14 amino acids. V was clipped by 1 base and J by 7 bases, with 10 bases between them. Germline V gene data show CDR1 as SGHVS and CDR2 as FNYEAQ. The CDR3 here is CASSLGPMDGELFF. CDR3 nucleotides: TGTGCCAGCAGCTTAGGGCCCATGGACGGGGAGCTGTTTTTT.

The chain uses TRBV27 and TRBJ2-3; TRBD1 agrees at 11 bases. V was pared by 4 bases and J by 5 bases, with 2 bases of the junction left unmatched. Germline assignment: CDR1 MNHEY and CDR2 SMNVEV (reference sequence). CDR3 length: 14 amino acids. The DNA of the CDR3 is TGTGCCAGCAGTTGGGGACAGGGGGGAGATACGCAGTATTTT. It codes for CASSWGQGGDTQYF.

This chain joins TRBV5-6 and TRBJ1-5; tentative D call: TRBD1 (5 bases). The V end was cut by 4 bases, the J end by 0 bases, with 8 bases between. CDR1 SGHDT and CDR2 YYEEEE come from the germline V gene. CDR3 length: 14 amino acids. The CDR3 DNA reads TGTGCCAGCAGCGGGACTTTTAGCAATCAGCCCCAGCATTTT. It specifies CASSGTFSNQPQHF.

This clone was seen just once. This rearrangement joins TRBV11-3 to TRBJ2-1, with 14 bases aligning to TRBD2. Germline V gene lookup returns CDR1 SGHNT and CDR2 YENEEA. V dropped 3 bases and J dropped 6; count of bases not matched to a gene: 1. The CDR3 covers 15 residues. The CDR3 here is CASSFGTSGSNEQFF. The DNA for the CDR3 is TGTGCCAGCAGCTTTGGGACTAGCGGGAGCAATGAGCAGTTCTTC.

This clone was seen a single time. The chain uses TRBV7-6 and TRBJ2-1, with TRBD2 matching over 15 bases. The CDR3 consists of 16 residues. J was trimmed by 9 bases and V by 5 bases; bases with no gene match: 8. The germline gives CDR1 SGHVS, CDR2 FNYEAQ. CDR3 nucleotide sequence: TGTGCCAGCAGCCCACCGGGACTAGCGGGAGGTAGTGAGCAGTTCTTC. It is translated as CASSPPGLAGGSEQFF. The full variable domain, in which reference TRBV7-6 and TRBJ2-1 provide the parts outside the CDR3, is GAGVSQSPRYKVTKRGQDVALRCDPISGHVSLYWYRQALGQGPEFLTYFNYEAQQDKSGLPNDRFSAERPEGSISTLTIQRTEQRDSAMYRCASSPPGLAGGSEQFFGPGTRLTVL.

The V gene is TRBV27, the J gene TRBJ1-2; no definite D call. The CDR3 sequence is 13 residues long. Germline V gives CDR1 MNHEY, CDR2 SMNVEV (reference sequence). V dropped 3 bases and J dropped 4 bases, with 9 bases sitting between them. DNA for the CDR3: TGTGCCAGCAGTTTGGGAAGGAGCTATGGCTACACCTTC. Its translation is CASSLGRSYGYTF.

The chain is built from TRBV5-1 and TRBJ2-3; possibly TRBD1 or TRBD2 for D (5 bases each). Germline V gene lookup returns CDR1 SGHRS and CDR2 YFSETQ. The V and J ends lost 0 bases and 4 bases respectively, with 15 bases between them. This CDR3 has 16 residues. CDR3 protein: CASSLDGRVGADTQYF. The CDR3 nucleotides read TGCGCCAGCAGCTTGGACGGCAGGGTGGGGGCAGATACGCAGTATTTT. Together with reference TRBV5-1 and TRBJ2-3, the CDR3 gives the full variable domain: KAGVTQTPRYLIKTRGQQVTLSCSPISGHRSVSWYQQTPGQGLQFLFEYFSETQRNKGNFPGRFSGRQFSNSRSEMNVSTLELGDSALYLCASSLDGRVGADTQYFGPGTRLTVL.

The chain employs TRBV7-9 and TRBJ1-3; a possible D gene is TRBD1 (6 bases). This CDR3 comprises 16 residues. Germline loops: CDR1 SEHNR, CDR2 FQNEAQ (reference sequence). V dropped 3 bases and J dropped 3 bases, with 15 bases sitting between them. In nucleotides, the CDR3 is TGTGCCAGCAGCTTGCCAGTGGGGGCGTATGGAAACACCATATATTTT. Its translation: CASSLPVGAYGNTIYF.

J is TRBJ1-4 and V is TRBV4-3, with 9 bases that match TRBD1. The germline CDR1 and CDR2 sequences are LGHNA and YSLEER. V was pared by 0 bases and J by 2 bases, with 7 bases of the junction left unmatched. The CDR3 is made up of 18 amino acids. The CDR3 region is CASSQDKGQGATNEKLFF. CDR3 DNA sequence: TGCGCCAGCAGCCAAGATAAGGGACAGGGAGCGACTAATGAAAAACTGTTTTTT.

V usage is TRBV14 and J usage is TRBJ2-1; TRBD1 matches at 7 bases. V gave up 8 bases and J gave up 5 bases; unmatched junction bases: 6. CDR1 and CDR2 (germline): SGHDN, FVKESK. The CDR3 is 13 amino acids. The CDR3 coding sequence is TGTGCCAGCTGCGTAGGGACAGACAATGAGCAGTTCTTC. This codes for CASCVGTDNEQFF.

The table lists this clone with a count of one. The chain's CDR3 is CASSLADRGLGNTIYF. The CDR3 coding sequence is TGTGCCAGCAGCTTAGCGGACAGGGGGTTAGGAAACACCATATATTTT. V and J are TRBV7-6 and TRBJ1-3, with 10 bases identical to TRBD1. The CDR3 covers 16 residues. CDR1 is SGHVS and CDR2 is FNYEAQ in the germline V gene. Unmatched junction bases numbered 3, after V lost 0 bases and J lost 4 bases.

In DNA form, the CDR3 reads TGTGCCAGCAGTTCTTGGACACAGTACGAGCAGTACTTC. Translated, it gives CASSSWTQYEQYF. The rearrangement links TRBV28 to TRBJ2-7; maybe TRBD1 (5 bases). From germline, CDR1 is MDHEN and CDR2 SYDVKM. V was pared by 4 bases and J by 4 bases, with 11 bases between. This CDR3 spans 13 amino acids.

The rearrangement links TRBV7-9 to TRBJ2-1; maybe TRBD2 (5 bases). The germline gives CDR1 SEHNR, CDR2 FQNEAQ (reference sequence). Trimming removed 5 bases from V and 6 bases from J, with 11 bases in between. The CDR3 has 13 amino acids. CDR3 bases: TGTGCCAGCAGCGAGCCAGGAGGCAATGAGCAGTTCTTC. This sequence encodes CASSEPGGNEQFF.

The chain employs TRBV7-6 and TRBJ2-3; the D gene is possibly TRBD2 (6 bases). Trimming cost V 0 bases and J 2 bases, with 9 bases left between them. The CDR3 extends over 15 amino acids. Germline V lookup: CDR1 SGHVS, CDR2 FNYEAQ. As DNA, the CDR3 is TGTGCCAGCAGCTTAGCGGGAGGTCACACAGATACGCAGTATTTT. Residues: CASSLAGGHTDTQYF.

This rearrangement joins TRBV14 to TRBJ2-7; the D gene is possibly TRBD2 (7 bases). Germline-derived CDR1 and CDR2 are SGHDN and FVKESK. V lost 1 base and J lost 7, with 20 bases in between. The length of the CDR3 is 16 residues. CDR3 in amino acids: CASSQGGGLGRVEQYF. The CDR3 bases are TGTGCCAGCAGCCAAGGGGGGGGCCTCGGCAGGGTTGAGCAGTACTTC. The whole variable domain, filled in from reference TRBV14 and TRBJ2-7, reads EAGVTQFPSHSVIEKGQTVTLRCDPISGHDNLYWYRRVMGKEIKFLLHFVKESKQDESGMPNNRFLAERTGGTYSTLKVQPAELEDSGVYFCASSQGGGLGRVEQYFGPGTRLTVT.

The genes are TRBV25-1 and TRBJ2-1; a weak D match, TRBD1 (5 bases). There are 17 residues in the CDR3. From germline, CDR1 is MGHDK and CDR2 SYGVNS. V was trimmed by 4 bases and J by 0 bases, leaving 16 bases between them. This CDR3 is CASSVGLNPLSYNEQFF. The CDR3 DNA sequence: TGTGCCAGCAGTGTGGGGCTGAACCCCCTCTCCTACAATGAGCAGTTCTTC.

This sequence joins TRBV28 and TRBJ2-1; D might be TRBD2 (6 bases). Germline V lookup: CDR1 MDHEN, CDR2 SYDVKM. CDR3 length: 15 amino acids. V lost 5 bases to trimming and J lost 4 bases, with 15 bases between them. The CDR3 nucleotides read TGTGCCAGCAGTCCTCTGGGCGGGGTTTACAATGAGCAGTTCTTC. This codes for CASSPLGGVYNEQFF.

The chain combines TRBV27 with TRBJ1-2, with D perhaps TRBD1 (5 bases). The CDR3 is 15 residues long. Germline V gives CDR1 MNHEY, CDR2 SMNVEV (reference sequence). The germline V and J ends were trimmed by 6 bases and 5 bases, with 19 bases remaining between them. Written as DNA, the CDR3 is TGTGCCAGCAGGGAATCCGGGACCGGAATATATGGCTACACCTTC. Translated, it gives CASRESGTGIYGYTF.

This sequence joins TRBV4-1 and TRBJ2-2; a possible D gene is TRBD1 (6 bases). With 1 base removed from V and 4 bases from J, the gap between germline ends came to 10 bases. The CDR3 totals 15 residues. The germline gives CDR1 MGHRA, CDR2 YSYEKL. This CDR3 reads CASSQVATGTGELFF. In nucleotides, the CDR3 is TGCGCCAGCAGCCAAGTTGCGACAGGCACCGGGGAGCTGTTTTTT.

The V and J genes are TRBV4-3 and TRBJ2-1; 7 bases agree with TRBD1. Germline V gene data show CDR1 as LGHNA and CDR2 as YSLEER. The CDR3 has 15 amino acids. V dropped 1 base and J dropped 6; count of bases not matched to a gene: 6. The CDR3 bases are TGCGCCAGCAGCCAAGGACAGGGAAGCGGCAATGAGCAGTTCTTC. Protein product: CASSQGQGSGNEQFF.